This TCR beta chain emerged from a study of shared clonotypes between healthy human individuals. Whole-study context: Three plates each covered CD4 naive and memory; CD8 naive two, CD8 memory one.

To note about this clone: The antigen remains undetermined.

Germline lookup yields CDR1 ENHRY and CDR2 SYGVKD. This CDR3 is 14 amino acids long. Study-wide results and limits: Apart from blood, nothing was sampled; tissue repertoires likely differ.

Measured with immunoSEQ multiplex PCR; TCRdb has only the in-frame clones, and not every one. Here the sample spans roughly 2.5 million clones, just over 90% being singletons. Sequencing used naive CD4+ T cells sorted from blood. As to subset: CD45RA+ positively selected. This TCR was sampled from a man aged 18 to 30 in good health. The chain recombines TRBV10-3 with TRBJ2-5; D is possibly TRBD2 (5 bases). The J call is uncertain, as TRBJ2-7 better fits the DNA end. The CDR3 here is CAISPGLLTYEQYF. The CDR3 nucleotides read TGTGCCATCAGCCCCGGACTGCTAACCTACGAGCAGTACTTC.